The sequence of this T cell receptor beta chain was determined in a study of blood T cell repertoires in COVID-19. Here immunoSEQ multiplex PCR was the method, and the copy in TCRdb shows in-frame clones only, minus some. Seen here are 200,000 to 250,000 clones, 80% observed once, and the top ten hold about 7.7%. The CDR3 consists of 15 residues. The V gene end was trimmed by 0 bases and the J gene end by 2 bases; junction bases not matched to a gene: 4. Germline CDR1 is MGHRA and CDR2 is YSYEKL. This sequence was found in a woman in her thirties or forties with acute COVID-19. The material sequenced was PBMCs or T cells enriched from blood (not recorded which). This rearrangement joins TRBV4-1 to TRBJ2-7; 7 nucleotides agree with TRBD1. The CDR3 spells CASSQEGTVPYEQYF. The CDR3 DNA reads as TGCGCCAGCAGCCAAGAGGGGACAGTACCCTACGAGCAGTACTTC.